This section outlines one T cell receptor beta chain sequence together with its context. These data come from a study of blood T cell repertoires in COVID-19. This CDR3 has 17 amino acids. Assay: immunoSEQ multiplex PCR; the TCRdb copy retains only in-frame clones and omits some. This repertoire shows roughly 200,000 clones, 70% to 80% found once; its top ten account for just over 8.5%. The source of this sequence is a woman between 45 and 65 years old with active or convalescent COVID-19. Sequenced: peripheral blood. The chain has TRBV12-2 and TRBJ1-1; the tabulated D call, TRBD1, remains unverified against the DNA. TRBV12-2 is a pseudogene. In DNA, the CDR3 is TGTGCAAGTCGCGTTAGAGGGTTCTACAGGGCCAACACTGAAGCTTTCTTT. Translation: CASRVRGFYRANTEAFF.